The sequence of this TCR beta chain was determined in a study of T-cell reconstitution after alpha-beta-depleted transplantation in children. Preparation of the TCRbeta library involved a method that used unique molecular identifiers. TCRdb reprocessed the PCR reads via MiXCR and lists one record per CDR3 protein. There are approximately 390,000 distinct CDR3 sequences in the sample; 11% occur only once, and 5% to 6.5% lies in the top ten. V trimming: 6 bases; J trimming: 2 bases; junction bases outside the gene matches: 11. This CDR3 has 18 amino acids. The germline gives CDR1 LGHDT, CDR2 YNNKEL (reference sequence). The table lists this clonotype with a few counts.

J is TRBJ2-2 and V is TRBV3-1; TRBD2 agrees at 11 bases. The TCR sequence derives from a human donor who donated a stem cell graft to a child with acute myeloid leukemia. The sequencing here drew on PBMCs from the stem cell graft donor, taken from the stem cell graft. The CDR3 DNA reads TGTGCCAGCAGTCCCCTTCTAGCGGGGGGTGTAAACACCGGGGAGCTGTTTTTT. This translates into CASSPLLAGGVNTGELFF.